This T cell receptor beta chain was identified in a study of response to subunit inactivated influenza vaccine. Study conclusions and caveats: The study's authors posited that every seasonal influenza vaccination enlists few new T cells.

This CDR3 is 14 amino acids long. V lost 1 base to trimming and J lost 6 bases, with 9 bases between them. TCRdb passed the RT-PCR reads through MiXCR, listing each CDR3 protein once. The sample lists about 500,000 distinct CDR3 sequences; roughly 7.6% were seen once. The sample holds many counts of this clonotype. Its target is not known. The gene calls are TRBV12-3 or TRBV12-4 and TRBJ2-2; possible D gene TRBD2, 6 bases. This clonotype originated in a man aged 50-75 years who received an inactivated influenza vaccine. Sequenced here: PBMCs from blood, sampled around 25 months after vaccination. The CDR3 DNA reads TGTGCCAGCAGTTTAGGACTAGTGTCCGGGGAGCTGTTTTTT. Amino acid sequence: CASSLGLVSGELFF.